This T cell receptor beta chain was sequenced during a study of T-cell memory formation after mild COVID-19. Overall study results and limits: CD4+ clones that contracted lay mainly in CM and EM; CD8+ ones lay in EMRA. Several responding clones turned up in pre-infection memory, indicating that cross-reactive memory may have taken part. Later expanders leaned toward CD4+, whereas clones contracting from day 15 to 85 were balanced CD4/CD8.

Trimming at V came to 4 bases and at J to 2 bases, leaving 5 bases not matched to a gene. The germline CDR1 and CDR2 sequences are SGHRS and YFSETQ. The CDR3 extends over 15 amino acids. This clonotype appeared many times. The antigen remains unidentified. TCRalpha and TCRbeta libraries used 5'RACE with constant-segment primers and UMIs. TCRdb processed the 5' RACE reads anew with MiXCR; each CDR3 protein has one entry. The table lists approximately 300,000 distinct CDR3 sequences, roughly 8.2% of them singletons. The TCR originated in a man between 18 and 29 years old who had mild COVID-19 (a few samples of this study predate the infection). Cell type and time point are not known. The chain combines TRBV5-1 with TRBJ1-5; 8 positions agree with TRBD1. The sequenced sample was PBMCs or a T cell subset sorted from them (not recorded which). CDR3 sequence: CASSPGQGGNQPQHF. CDR3 nucleotide sequence: TGCGCCAGCAGCCCTGGACAGGGCGGCAATCAGCCCCAGCATTTT.